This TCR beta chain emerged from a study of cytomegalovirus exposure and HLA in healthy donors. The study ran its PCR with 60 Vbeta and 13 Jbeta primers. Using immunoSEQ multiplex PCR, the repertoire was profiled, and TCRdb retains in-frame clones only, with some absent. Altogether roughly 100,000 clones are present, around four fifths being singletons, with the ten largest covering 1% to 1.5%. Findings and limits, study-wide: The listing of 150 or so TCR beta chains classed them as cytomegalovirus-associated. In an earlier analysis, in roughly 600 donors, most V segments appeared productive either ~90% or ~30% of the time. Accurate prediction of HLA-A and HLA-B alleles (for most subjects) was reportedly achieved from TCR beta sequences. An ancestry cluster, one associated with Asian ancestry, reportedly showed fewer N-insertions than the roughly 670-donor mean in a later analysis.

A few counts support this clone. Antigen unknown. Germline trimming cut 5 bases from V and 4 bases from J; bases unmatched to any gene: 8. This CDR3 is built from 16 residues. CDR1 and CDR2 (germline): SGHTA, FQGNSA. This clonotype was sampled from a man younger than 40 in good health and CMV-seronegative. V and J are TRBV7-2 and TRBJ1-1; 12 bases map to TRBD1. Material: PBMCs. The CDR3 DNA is TGTGCCAGCAGCAGGGACAGGGGGCCGTTGAGCACTGAAGCTTTCTTT. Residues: CASSRDRGPLSTEAFF.